This T cell receptor beta chain was identified in a study of control samples from healthy donors and cancer patients. The CDR3 spans 17 residues. The germline V gene encodes CDR1 SGHVS and CDR2 FQNEAQ. The trim removed 1 base at V and 7 bases at J, leaving 15 bases unmatched. TCRdb's copy holds only in-frame clones and misses some; the assay was immunoSEQ multiplex PCR. Of approximately 100,000 clones in the sample, 90% were seen once. The TCR comes from a human donor in good health. The donor label of this sample is uncertain. The V and J genes are TRBV7-8 and TRBJ2-7; TRBD1 agrees at 8 bases. Sequenced sample: blood. CDR3 region: CASSLVPGGVPSVEQYF. The CDR3 DNA reads as TGTGCCAGCAGCTTAGTTCCAGGGGGCGTACCGAGTGTGGAGCAGTACTTC.